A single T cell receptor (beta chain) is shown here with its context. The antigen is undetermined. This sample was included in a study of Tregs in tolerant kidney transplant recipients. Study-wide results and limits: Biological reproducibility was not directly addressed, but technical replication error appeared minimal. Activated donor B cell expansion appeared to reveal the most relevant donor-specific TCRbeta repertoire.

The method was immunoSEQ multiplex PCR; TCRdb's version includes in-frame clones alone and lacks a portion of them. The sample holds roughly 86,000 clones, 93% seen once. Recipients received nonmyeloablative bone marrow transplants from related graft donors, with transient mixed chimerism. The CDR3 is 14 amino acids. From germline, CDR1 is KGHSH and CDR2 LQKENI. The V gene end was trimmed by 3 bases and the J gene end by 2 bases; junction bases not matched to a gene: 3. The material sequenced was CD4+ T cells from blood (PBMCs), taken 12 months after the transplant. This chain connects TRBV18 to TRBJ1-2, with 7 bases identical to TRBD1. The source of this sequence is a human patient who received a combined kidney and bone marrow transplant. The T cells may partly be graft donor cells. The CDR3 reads CASSPSTGNYGYTF. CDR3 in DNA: TGTGCCAGCTCACCCTCGACAGGGAACTATGGCTACACCTTC.